This T cell receptor beta chain came from a study of CD8+ T cells in alopecia areata. For the study at large: At a dose of 5 to 10 mg twice daily, oral tofacitinib was given to treated patients. Scoring of severity for treated patients was based on percentage of affected scalp area. Study-level findings and limits: Tofacitinib did not eliminate many expanded lesional clones from scalp or blood. Higher clonality was seen in lesional scalp than in normal scalp, especially in alopecia totalis/universalis.

RNA extraction was followed by reverse transcription into cDNA, which acted as the sequencing template. Assay used: immunoSEQ multiplex PCR; TCRdb lists only in-frame clones, some missing. The data contain 90,000 or so clones, 44% of them singletons. Treatment in this sample: oral pan-JAK inhibitor, 5-10 mg twice daily. Germline loops: CDR1 MGHDK, CDR2 SYGVNS. The CDR3 consists of 13 residues. Trimming shortened V by 2 bases and J by 2 bases, and 6 bases separated the two germline ends. This clone was counted a few times. Its target is not known. The sample consisted of CD8+ T cells sorted from blood, taken at week 24, from a patient treated with tofacitinib. This TCR came from a human donor with alopecia areata. V and J are TRBV25-1 and TRBJ1-1, with D perhaps matching TRBD1 (5 bases). CDR3 coding DNA: TGTGCCAGCAGTGAAGGGGGAAACACTGAAGCTTTCTTT. It translates to CASSEGGNTEAFF.